This paragraph covers one T cell receptor (beta chain) sequence. Original methodology: Quantification of nucleated cells was approximated via reference gene primer amplification. TCRdb's copy holds only in-frame clones and misses some; the assay was immunoSEQ multiplex PCR. V, J and clone size were drawn from that table, and D and trimming were deduced from the DNA. The sample records tens of thousands of clones, approximately 89% being singletons. This sample is drawn from a study of blood T cell repertoires in COVID-19. On the study more broadly: The United States, Italy and Spain supplied acute and convalescent COVID-19 samples. PBMCs, B-cell-depleted T cells, or T cells provided the cDNA or gDNA that made up the material.

Germline V lookup: CDR1 SGHDT, CDR2 YYEEEE. The CDR3 length is 14 residues. V trimming: 2 bases; J trimming: 3 bases; junction bases outside the gene matches: 4. The genes are TRBV5-6 and TRBJ2-5, with 7 bases identical to TRBD1. The source of this sequence is a man in his fifties with acute or convalescent COVID-19. The material sequenced was peripheral blood. CDR3 sequence: CASSLFGTEETQYF. CDR3 sequence (DNA): TGTGCCAGCAGCTTATTCGGGACAGAAGAGACCCAGTACTTC.